A single sample is the source of the 30 T cell receptor beta chains below, sequenced in a study of identical twins. In TCRdb, the 5' RACE reads were re-called with MiXCR into one record per CDR3 protein. The data show roughly 240,000 distinct CDR3 sequences, with approximately 7.3% seen just once and under 6% held by the top ten. These data also formed part of another study, on yellow fever vaccine responses in identical twins.

Source material: CD8+ T cells sorted from blood. The receptor source for this set is a woman aged 18 to 35 in good health.

This clonotype was seen repeatedly, ten times or more. CDR3 in DNA: TGTGCCAGCAGCTTTCCCACAGAGACAGGGTCAGATGAGCAGTTCTTC. This encodes CASSFPTETGSDEQFF. V gene TRBV7-8 combines with J gene TRBJ2-1, with 7 bases lining up with TRBD1. The CDR3 length is 16 residues. The germline V gene encodes CDR1 SGHVS and CDR2 FQNEAQ. V dropped 3 bases and J dropped 8; count of bases not matched to a gene: 13.

The genes are TRBV15 and TRBJ2-3; 10 bases align to TRBD1. This CDR3 has 16 residues. Germline V gene data show CDR1 as LNHNV and CDR2 as YYDKDF (reference sequence). The ends lost 5 bases at V and 6 bases at J; junction bases unmatched: 11. In DNA, the CDR3 is TGTGCCACCAGCGTATCGCCGGGACAGGGGCTGGATACGCAGTATTTT. Its protein product is CATSVSPGQGLDTQYF.

This chain links TRBV2 with TRBJ2-3; D is ambiguous. The CDR3 consists of 15 residues. Trimming stripped 6 bases from V and 0 bases from J, with 13 bases between. Per the germline V gene, CDR1 is SNHLY and CDR2 is FYNNEI. This CDR3 is CASRAGSASTDTQYF. CDR3 sequence (DNA): TGTGCCAGCAGGGCAGGATCAGCTAGCACAGATACGCAGTATTTT.

The genes are TRBV16 and TRBJ2-7; tentatively, D is TRBD2 (5 bases). The V gene's germline CDR1 is KGHSY and CDR2 FQNENV. CDR3 size: 15 residues. The germline V and J ends were trimmed by 2 bases and 2 bases, with 13 bases remaining between them. CDR3 residues: CASSQSMGDPYEQYF. CDR3 in DNA: TGTGCCAGCAGCCAAAGTATGGGAGACCCCTACGAGCAGTACTTC. Full variable domain (missing parts from reference TRBV16 and TRBJ2-7): GEEVAQTPKHLVRGEGQKAKLYCAPIKGHSYVFWYQQVLKNEFKFLISFQNENVFDETGMPKERFSAKCLPNSPCSLEIQATKLEDSAVYFCASSQSMGDPYEQYFGPGTRLTVT.

This clonotype was found a few times. The chain couples TRBV5-6 to TRBJ2-3, with 13 positions matching TRBD2. Germline V gene lookup returns CDR1 SGHDT and CDR2 YYEEEE. J was trimmed by 1 base and V by 4 bases; bases with no gene match: 6. The CDR3 has 17 residues. In DNA form, the CDR3 reads TGTGCCAGCAGCCCAAGACTAGCGGGGGGACGCACAGATACGCAGTATTTT. Its protein is CASSPRLAGGRTDTQYF.

This chain links TRBV12-3 or TRBV12-4 with TRBJ1-1; D may be TRBD1 (5 bases). With 8 bases removed from V and 5 bases from J, the gap between germline ends came to 21 bases. The CDR3 runs 15 residues. CDR3 DNA sequence: TGTGCCAGCTGGGGAGGCAACCCCCGGGGGACTGAAGCTTTCTTT. It encodes CASWGGNPRGTEAFF.

The rearrangement joins TRBV7-6 to TRBJ2-5, with 7 bases fitting TRBD2. The CDR3 totals 17 residues. Germline values: CDR1 SGHVS, CDR2 FNYEAQ. J lost 4 bases, V lost 0 bases, and 11 bases had no gene match. CDR3: CASSLATAVGGRETQYF. The CDR3 coding sequence is TGTGCCAGCAGCTTAGCCACAGCCGTGGGAGGGCGAGAGACCCAGTACTTC.

The table lists this clonotype with many counts. V gene TRBV4-1 combines with J gene TRBJ2-1, with 12 positions matching TRBD2. V lost 1 base, J lost 9 bases, and 1 base stayed unmatched. Germline V lookup: CDR1 MGHRA, CDR2 YSYEKL. The CDR3 length is 14 residues. CDR3 in DNA: TGCGCCAGCAGCCAAGCACTAGCGGGAGGTGAGCAGTTCTTC. Encoded protein: CASSQALAGGEQFF.

This clonotype turned up a few times. The CDR3 region has the DNA TGTGCCAGCAGCTTAATTGGGGGGGACTACGAGCAGTACTTC. This gives the protein CASSLIGGDYEQYF. The chain couples TRBV7-2 to TRBJ2-7, with 7 bases identical to TRBD2. Germline lookup yields CDR1 SGHTA and CDR2 FQGNSA. Trimming removed 2 bases from V and 3 bases from J; junction bases left unmatched: 4. This CDR3 spans 14 amino acids.

This rearrangement joins TRBV11-2 to TRBJ2-7; D remains unclear. CDR3 length: 13 amino acids. The V end lost 6 bases, the J end lost 2 bases, and 11 bases lay between the germline ends. Germline V gene data show CDR1 as SGHAT and CDR2 as FQNNGV. The CDR3 loop is CASSRGEPYEQYV. CDR3 nucleotide sequence: TGTGCCAGCAGTCGAGGCGAGCCCTACGAGCAGTACGTC.

This clonotype was seen a few times. The rearrangement joins TRBV5-5 to TRBJ2-5; D gene unclear. Germline V gene data show CDR1 as SGHKS and CDR2 as YYEKEE (reference sequence). This CDR3 comprises 16 residues. The V and J ends lost 5 bases and 2 bases respectively, with 19 bases between them. CDR3 protein: CASRSIVGKGQETQYF. Written as DNA, the CDR3 is TGTGCCAGCAGGTCCATCGTAGGGAAGGGTCAAGAGACCCAGTACTTC. Drawing the rest from reference TRBV5-5 and TRBJ2-5, the complete variable domain is DAGVTQSPTHLIKTRGQQVTLRCSPISGHKSVSWYQQVLGQGPQFIFQYYEKEERGRGNFPDRFSARQFPNYSSELNVNALLLGDSALYLCASRSIVGKGQETQYFGPGTRLLVL.

This clonotype has a handful of counts. V usage is TRBV20-1 and J usage is TRBJ1-5; 12 bases fit TRBD1. The length of the CDR3 is 20 residues. Germline CDR1 and CDR2: DFQATT and SNEGSKA (reference sequence). The ends lost 5 bases at V and 7 bases at J; junction bases unmatched: 24. The CDR3 nucleotides are TGCAGTGCTCTAAACCCGACCCGGGACAGGGGGCGCCTTGATGGACAGCCCCAGCATTTT. The encoded protein is CSALNPTRDRGRLDGQPQHF.

Ten or more counts support this clonotype. The rearrangement links TRBV5-1 to TRBJ1-2; tentative D call: TRBD1 (5 bases). The CDR3 has 12 residues. Germline V gene sequence: CDR1 SGHRS, CDR2 YFSETQ. V was trimmed by 0 bases and J by 7 bases, leaving 7 bases between them. CDR3 sequence (DNA): TGCGCCAGCAGCTTGGACGGGGCTGGCTACACCTTC. Amino acid sequence: CASSLDGAGYTF.

There are a few counts of this clonotype. The rearrangement uses TRBV20-1 and TRBJ2-7; maybe TRBD1 (6 bases). Trimming removed 0 bases from V and 5 bases from J, with 20 bases in between. The CDR3 is 16 residues long. The germline V gene has CDR1 DFQATT and CDR2 SNEGSKA (reference sequence). The CDR3 DNA reads TGCAGTGCTAGAGATTATCTCGGACAGCCTCGGGACGAGCAGTACGTC. Its translation is CSARDYLGQPRDEQYV.

This clonotype was picked up many times. The V and J genes are TRBV3-1 and TRBJ2-1; 7 bases are shared with TRBD2. Germline V CDR1 and CDR2: LGHDT, YNNKEL (reference sequence). J was trimmed by 8 bases and V by 0 bases; bases with no gene match: 10. The CDR3 length is 16 residues. In nucleotides, the CDR3 is TGTGCCAGCAGCCAAGACTGGAGGGAGGGGAGGGATGAGCAGTTCTTC. It translates to CASSQDWREGRDEQFF.

This sequence joins TRBV5-5 and TRBJ2-1; 11 bases are shared with TRBD2. The CDR3 runs 14 residues. The germline V gene has CDR1 SGHKS and CDR2 YYEKEE (reference sequence). Germline trimming cut 4 bases from V and 7 bases from J; bases unmatched to any gene: 4. CDR3 sequence: CASSMTSGTNEQFF. The CDR3 DNA is TGTGCCAGCAGCATGACTAGCGGGACAAATGAGCAGTTCTTC.

The chain recombines TRBV12-3 or TRBV12-4 with TRBJ2-4; 8 positions match TRBD2. This CDR3 is 15 amino acids long. The junction had 4 bases not matched to a gene; V was cut back by 4 bases and J by 2 bases. The CDR3 loop reads CASSWAGGSKNIQYF. As DNA, the CDR3 is TGTGCCAGCAGTTGGGCGGGGGGTTCCAAAAACATTCAGTACTTC.

V gene TRBV10-2 combines with J gene TRBJ1-4; D is undetermined. This CDR3 region has 13 residues. V was clipped by 7 bases and J by 7 bases, with 13 bases between them. Per the germline V gene, CDR1 is WSHSY and CDR2 is SAAADI. The CDR3 DNA reads as TGCGCCAGCATGGGCCCCCTGGGTGAAAAACTGTTTTTT. Amino acid sequence: CASMGPLGEKLFF.

This clonotype was detected a few times. The genes are TRBV11-2 and TRBJ1-2; possible D gene TRBD1, 5 bases. With 6 bases removed from V and 4 bases from J, the gap between germline ends came to 12 bases. The CDR3 consists of 13 residues. The germline V gene encodes CDR1 SGHAT and CDR2 FQNNGV. The CDR3: CASREDSSYGYTF. DNA of the CDR3: TGTGCCAGCAGGGAAGACAGCAGCTATGGCTACACCTTC.

This clonotype was counted between two and nine times. The V call is TRBV28, the J call TRBJ2-7, with D possibly TRBD1 on 5 matching bases. This CDR3 comprises 12 residues. Germline CDR1 and CDR2: MDHEN and SYDVKM. V lost 5 bases to trimming and J lost 6 bases, with 11 bases between them. The CDR3 nucleotides read TGTGCCAGCAGTGGGCAGGGTCCCGAGCAGTACTTC. Protein: CASSGQGPEQYF.

This clonotype was counted a few times. The genes are TRBV12-3 or TRBV12-4 and TRBJ2-1, with D possibly matching TRBD2 (6 bases). The germline V and J ends were trimmed by 5 bases and 3 bases, with 17 bases remaining between them. The CDR3 is made up of 16 amino acids. The CDR3 bases are TGTGCCAGCAGTCCCCCTTTGGGCGGGGACTACAATGAGCAGTTCTTC. It specifies CASSPPLGGDYNEQFF.

The CDR3 loop is CSASTSGEEQETQYF. The CDR3 DNA reads TGCAGTGCTAGCACTAGCGGGGAGGAGCAAGAGACCCAGTACTTC. The chain links TRBV20-1 to TRBJ2-5, with 10 nucleotides matching TRBD2. Losses at the gene ends were 3 bases for V and 2 bases for J; bases not matched to a gene: 6. CDR1 is DFQATT, CDR2 SNEGSKA, per germline (reference sequence). The CDR3 runs to 15 residues.

This clonotype was seen many times. The rearrangement joins TRBV5-1 to TRBJ1-1; 7 nucleotides match TRBD1. This CDR3 has 15 residues. Losses at the gene ends were 0 bases for V and 0 bases for J; bases not matched to a gene: 2. Per germline, CDR1 SGHRS and CDR2 YFSETQ. The CDR3 region has the DNA TGCGCCAGCAGCTTGGGACAGGGCCTGAACACTGAAGCTTTCTTT. Residues: CASSLGQGLNTEAFF.

The CDR3 loop is CASSLEGFGPDYGYTF. CDR3 in DNA: TGTGCCAGCAGCTTAGAGGGGTTTGGCCCCGACTATGGCTACACCTTC. The chain combines TRBV13 with TRBJ1-2, with D possibly TRBD1 on 5 matching bases. CDR3 length: 16 amino acids. CDR1 is PRHDT and CDR2 is FYEKMQ in the germline V gene (reference sequence). V was pared by 1 base and J by 3 bases, with 15 bases between. Looking up the rest from reference TRBV13 and TRBJ1-2 gives the full variable domain: AAGVIQSPRHLIKEKRETATLKCYPIPRHDTVYWYQQGPGQDPQFLISFYEKMQSDKGSIPDRFSAQQFSDYHSELNMSSLELGDSALYFCASSLEGFGPDYGYTFGSGTRLTVV.

V gene TRBV5-5 combines with J gene TRBJ1-4; 8 nucleotides match TRBD1. The CDR3 totals 15 residues. Germline loops: CDR1 SGHKS, CDR2 YYEKEE (reference sequence). J was trimmed by 8 bases and V by 1 base; bases with no gene match: 7. In nucleotides, the CDR3 is TGTGCCAGCAGCTTGTCGCCAGGACAGGGCGAAAAACTGTTTTTT. It encodes CASSLSPGQGEKLFF.

The table lists this clonotype with a few counts. The rearrangement links TRBV9 to TRBJ2-1; the match to TRBD2 covers 11 bases. With V trimmed by 0 bases and J by 7 bases, 3 bases remained unmatched. The CDR3 covers 15 residues. Looked up from germline, CDR1 is SGDLS and CDR2 is YYNGEE. CDR3: CASSVGLAGTNEQFF. Here the CDR3 DNA reads TGTGCCAGCAGCGTAGGACTAGCGGGAACGAATGAGCAGTTCTTC. Using reference TRBV9 and TRBJ2-1 for the parts outside the CDR3, the full variable domain is DSGVTQTPKHLITATGQRVTLRCSPRSGDLSVYWYQQSLDQGLQFLIQYYNGEERAKGNILERFSAQQFPDLHSELNLSSLELGDSALYFCASSVGLAGTNEQFFGPGTRLTVL.

This clonotype was detected many times. Written as DNA, the CDR3 is TGTGCCAGCAGTCAAGGACAGGGCTGGGGCTACACCTTC. This encodes CASSQGQGWGYTF. The V gene is TRBV6-1, the J gene TRBJ1-2; 8 positions agree with TRBD1. J lost 8 bases, V lost 5 bases, and 7 bases had no gene match. The CDR3 is made up of 13 amino acids. The germline gives CDR1 MNHNS, CDR2 SASEGT.

This clonotype was recorded many times. The chain is built from TRBV4-2 and TRBJ1-2; tentative D call: TRBD1 (5 bases). Looked up from germline, CDR1 is LGHNA and CDR2 is YNFKEQ. V was clipped by 0 bases and J by 4 bases, with 15 bases between them. The CDR3 has 16 amino acids. The CDR3 loop is CASSQDSPGDGYGYTF. The CDR3 region has the DNA TGTGCCAGCAGCCAAGATTCACCGGGGGACGGCTATGGCTACACCTTC.

V is TRBV20-1 and J is TRBJ2-3; 11 bases match TRBD2. The CDR3 length is 15 residues. CDR1 DFQATT and CDR2 SNEGSKA come from the germline V gene (reference sequence). V was clipped by 5 bases and J by 1 base; unmatched bases: 5. The CDR3 bases are TGCAGTGCTCCGTGGGGACTAGCGGGCACAGATACGCAGTATTTT. Its translation: CSAPWGLAGTDTQYF.

V and J are TRBV12-5 and TRBJ2-5; possible D gene TRBD2, 7 bases. The V gene lost 2 bases and the J gene lost 4 bases, with 14 bases spanning the gap. Germline V lookup: CDR1 LGHNT, CDR2 FRNRAP. The CDR3 length is 15 residues. The chain's CDR3 is CASGLTTGGRETQYF. CDR3 bases: TGTGCTAGTGGTTTGACAACGGGGGGCCGAGAGACCCAGTACTTC.